This T cell receptor beta chain was sequenced in a study of T cell responses to AZD1222 COVID-19 vaccine. Germline V CDR1 and CDR2: SGHNT, YENEEA. V was shortened by 8 bases and J by 0 bases, with 10 bases between the two germline ends. The length of the CDR3 is 13 residues. TCRdb's table, derived via immunoSEQ multiplex PCR, lists solely in-frame clones and lacks some. The repertoire holds tens of thousands of clones, over 75% seen once, with 24% in the top ten. The chain links TRBV11-3 to TRBJ1-1; no firm D call. The sequencing used peripheral blood, collected on day 0 of AZD1222 vaccination. The TCR sequence derives from an adult in good health. CDR3 sequence reads: CASSWSLNTEAFF. The CDR3 DNA reads TGTGCCAGCTCCTGGAGCTTGAACACTGAAGCTTTCTTT.